The 18 T cell receptor beta chains given below trace back to one sample, sequenced in a study of OX40 agonist ivuxolimab in advanced cancers. Sequencing was performed with immunoSEQ multiplex PCR; in TCRdb, only in-frame clones are kept and a portion is missing. The table includes about 90,000 clones, roughly 85% detected once. Sequences were derived from CD4+ or CD8+ T cells sorted from blood, sampled in a trial of the OX40 agonist ivuxolimab. The receptors here all came from an adult with an advanced solid tumor such as melanoma, head and neck, liver or kidney cancer.

This clone appeared a few times. V usage is TRBV10-2 and J usage is TRBJ1-1; maybe TRBD1 (5 bases). The CDR3 length is 13 residues. Germline lookup yields CDR1 WSHSY and CDR2 SAAADI. The germline V and J ends were trimmed by 8 bases and 1 base, with 11 bases remaining between them. In nucleotides, the CDR3 is TGCGCCAGCGGGGGGGTGAAGAACACTGAAGCTTTCTTT. Encoded protein: CASGGVKNTEAFF.

The V and J genes are TRBV28 and TRBJ1-2; D possibly corresponds to TRBD1 (5 bases). The germline gives CDR1 MDHEN, CDR2 SYDVKM. With 5 bases removed from V and 3 bases from J, the gap between germline ends came to 10 bases. The CDR3 extends over 13 amino acids. CDR3 loop: CASSRSGYYGYTF. CDR3 in DNA: TGTGCCAGCAGTCGATCAGGGTACTATGGCTACACCTTC.

The rearrangement uses TRBV29-1 and TRBJ2-7; 11 bases are shared with TRBD1. V trimming: 1 base; J trimming: 6 bases; junction bases outside the gene matches: 5. Germline-derived CDR1 and CDR2 are SQVTM and ANQGSEA. This CDR3 region has 14 residues. The CDR3 loop is CSVEGPDRGPEQYF. The CDR3 DNA reads as TGCAGCGTTGAAGGGCCGGACAGGGGGCCCGAGCAGTACTTC.

The CDR3 loop is CASSIDQYQPQHF. Here the CDR3 DNA reads TGTGCCAGTAGTATAGACCAGTACCAGCCCCAGCATTTT. The chain uses TRBV19 and TRBJ1-5, with D unclear. Germline V gene lookup returns CDR1 LNHDA and CDR2 SQIVND (reference sequence). The length of the CDR3 is 13 residues. The V end was cut by 0 bases, the J end by 7 bases, with 7 bases between.

V gene TRBV6-1 combines with J gene TRBJ1-2, with D hard to call. The germline gives CDR1 MNHNS, CDR2 SASEGT. The V end was cut by 2 bases, the J end by 2 bases, with 6 bases between. The CDR3 is 13 amino acids. Here the CDR3 DNA reads TGTGCCAGCAGTGAACGGCAGAACTATGGCTACACCTTC. Translating gives CASSERQNYGYTF.

This chain connects TRBV11-2 to TRBJ2-1, with TRBD2 identical over 11 bases. Germline-derived CDR1 and CDR2 are SGHAT and FQNNGV. This CDR3 has 15 residues. The J segment lost 6 bases and the V segment lost 1 base, leaving 2 bases of the junction unmatched. Here the CDR3 reads CASSLGLAGTNEQFF. CDR3 in DNA: TGTGCCAGCAGCTTAGGACTAGCGGGAACCAATGAGCAGTTCTTC.

The V call is TRBV5-6, the J call TRBJ2-7, with D unclear. CDR3 size: 13 residues. Trimming shortened V by 1 base and J by 8 bases, and 13 bases separated the two germline ends. Germline V gives CDR1 SGHDT, CDR2 YYEEEE. This CDR3 is CASSLSGYYKQYV. CDR3 sequence (DNA): TGTGCCAGCAGCTTGTCAGGATATTACAAGCAGTACGTC.

The V call is TRBV19, the J call TRBJ2-3; D is undetermined. Per the germline V gene, CDR1 is LNHDA and CDR2 is SQIVND (reference sequence). The CDR3 runs to 11 residues. V was cut by 2 bases and J by 5 bases, with 2 bases left in between. The CDR3 coding sequence is TGTGCCAGTAGTATACAAGATACGCAGTATTTT. This encodes CASSIQDTQYF.

The rearrangement links TRBV21-1 to TRBJ2-3; the D call of TRBD1 is as the table states it, not checked on the DNA. TRBV21-1 is shown as a pseudogene. This CDR3 region has 14 residues. The CDR3 region is CASSNRDRADTQYF. The CDR3 DNA sequence: TGTGCCAGCAGCAACCGGGACAGAGCTGATACGCAGTATTTT.

V is TRBV7-3 and J is TRBJ1-2, with 8 bases identical to TRBD1. V shed 5 bases and J 8 bases; nucleotides not matched to a gene: 10. This CDR3 is 14 amino acids long. Germline V gene data show CDR1 as SGHTA and CDR2 as FQGTGA. The CDR3 DNA reads TGTGCCAGCAGCCCAGCGACAGGGGTGGGCGGCTACACCTTC. Translated: CASSPATGVGGYTF.

J is TRBJ1-1 and V is TRBV18, with 7 bases fitting TRBD1. CDR3 length: 16 residues. The germline gives CDR1 KGHSH, CDR2 LQKENI. Losses at the gene ends were 8 bases for V and 0 bases for J; bases not matched to a gene: 12. The CDR3 sequence is CASLSWTGGMNTEAFF. The CDR3 DNA reads TGTGCCAGCCTTTCTTGGACAGGAGGCATGAACACTGAAGCTTTCTTT.

The chain combines TRBV7-9 with TRBJ1-6; D perhaps matches TRBD1 (6 bases). Germline V gene sequence: CDR1 SEHNR, CDR2 FQNEAQ (reference sequence). The CDR3 has 15 amino acids. With 5 bases removed from V and 7 bases from J, the gap between germline ends came to 15 bases. Here the CDR3 reads CASSPQGLVNSPLHF. CDR3 nucleotide sequence: TGTGCCAGCAGCCCACAGGGATTGGTGAATTCACCCCTCCACTTT. Based on the CDR3 plus reference TRBV7-9 and TRBJ1-6, the full variable domain is DTGVSQNPRHKITKRGQNVTFRCDPISEHNRLYWYRQTLGQGPEFLTYFQNEAQLEKSRLLSDRFSAERPKGSFSTLEIQRTEQGDSAMYLCASSPQGLVNSPLHFGNGTRLTVT.

The chain joins TRBV28 to TRBJ2-4; 7 positions agree with TRBD2. Trimming removed 7 bases from V and 7 bases from J; junction bases left unmatched: 13. The CDR3 runs 15 residues. Germline CDR1 reads MDHEN; CDR2 reads SYDVKM. The CDR3, as DNA: TGTGCCAGCACCCAAGGACTAGGTCGGATCAACATTCAGTACTTC. This translates into CASTQGLGRINIQYF.

The CDR3 DNA sequence: TGTGCCAGCAGCCCCTGGAGGAGCGGGAGCACAGATACGCAGTATTTT. It specifies CASSPWRSGSTDTQYF. The chain uses TRBV7-3 and TRBJ2-3; D may be TRBD2 (6 bases). Germline lookup yields CDR1 SGHTA and CDR2 FQGTGA. The CDR3 consists of 16 residues. Deletions cut 5 bases from V and 0 bases from J, with 15 bases between. The full variable domain, completed using reference TRBV7-3 and TRBJ2-3, is GAGVSQTPSNKVTEKGKYVELRCDPISGHTALYWYRQSLGQGPEFLIYFQGTGAADDSGLPNDRFFAVRPEGSVSTLKIQRTERGDSAVYLCASSPWRSGSTDTQYFGPGTRLTVL.

With respect to this clone: The identical CDR3 is also encoded by other nucleotide sequences in the sample. V gene TRBV18 combines with J gene TRBJ2-3; D is ambiguous. Trimming left V 3 bases short and J 2 bases short, with 3 bases between. The CDR3 is 12 residues long. CDR1 and CDR2 (germline): KGHSH, LQKENI. Here the CDR3 reads CASSPSTDTQYF. CDR3 sequence (DNA): TGTGCCAGCTCACCGTCCACAGATACGCAGTATTTT.

The chain uses TRBV7-3 and TRBJ2-1; tentative D call: TRBD2 (6 bases). CDR1 and CDR2 from the germline V gene are SGHTA and FQGTGA. The CDR3 has 15 residues. V lost 2 bases and J lost 5, with 13 bases in between. The CDR3: CASSLQAGSHNEQFF. As DNA, the CDR3 is TGTGCCAGCAGCTTACAAGCGGGTAGCCACAATGAGCAGTTCTTC.

The genes are TRBV30 and TRBJ1-4; 7 nucleotides line up with TRBD1. The length of the CDR3 is 13 residues. With 3 bases clipped from V and 5 bases from J, the junction kept 3 bases outside the gene matches. CDR1 and CDR2 (germline): GTSNPN, SVGIG (reference sequence). CDR3 sequence: CAWSQGGNEKLFF. As DNA, the CDR3 is TGTGCCTGGAGCCAGGGGGGGAATGAAAAACTGTTTTTT.

Comment on this clone: Sequence at one end of the junction differs from germline and may be a read error. CDR3 loop: CASRATAGTSSHEQYF. CDR3 coding DNA: TGTGCCAGCAGAGCTACCGCCGGGACTAGCTCCCACGAGCAGTACTTC. The rearrangement links TRBV2 to TRBJ2-5; TRBD2 agrees at 9 bases. Gene TRBJ2-7 matches the end of the DNA better, so the J call may be wrong. The CDR3 consists of 16 residues. Germline-derived CDR1 and CDR2 are SNHLY and FYNNEI.